The next 28 T cell receptor beta chains were all read from a single sample in a study of molecular identifiers for immune sequencing clone quantification. TCRdb redid the calling of the PCR reads with MiXCR, one entry per CDR3 protein. The data show some 89,000 distinct CDR3 sequences, less than 25% seen once. The sample consisted of naive CD8+ T cells from blood, with Jurkat cell RNA spiked in. Subset here: FACS-sorted CD8+CD4-CCR7+CD45RA+ naive T cells. All receptors come from a human donor in good health. Some libraries in this study had Jurkat cell RNA spiked in.

With regard to this clonotype: A much larger clone sits a single nucleotide away, making a read error possible. The chain links TRBV4-1 to TRBJ1-1; no reliable D call. V was cut by 6 bases and J by 6 bases, with 17 bases left in between. The CDR3 is 14 residues long. Germline V gene sequence: CDR1 MGHRA, CDR2 YSYEKL. For the CDR3, the DNA is TGCGCCAGCAGGCCAGAGCGTATATGGTCTGAAGCTTTCTTT. This translates into CASRPERIWSEAFF.

In regard to this clonotype: This may arise from a read error, as a much more abundant clone is one base away. The chain joins TRBV27 to TRBJ2-7; TRBD1 matches 7 bases. There are 13 residues in the CDR3. CDR1 is MNHEY, CDR2 SMNVEV, per germline (reference sequence). DNA of the CDR3: TGTACCAGCAGTTACTCACAGGGGTACGAGCAGTACTTC. Translating it yields CTSSYSQGYEQYF.

On this clonotype: Possible read error: a much larger clone is one base away. The chain employs TRBV6-5 and TRBJ2-1, with 8 bases identical to TRBD1. The CDR3 loop spans 13 amino acids. Germline CDR1 and CDR2: MNHEY and SVGAGI. CDR3 nucleotide sequence: TGTGCCAGCAGTTACGGGACAGGCAATGAGCAGCTCTTC. The encoded protein is CASSYGTGNEQLF.

V is TRBV6-5 and J is TRBJ2-1; D tentatively fits TRBD1 or TRBD2 (6 bases each). Germline lookup yields CDR1 MNHEY and CDR2 SVGAGI. Trimming removed 7 bases at V and 7 bases at J, with 20 bases between. The CDR3 length is 15 residues. CDR3 DNA sequence: TGTGCCAGCACGTGGGGGGCCGGCCGGAGGAATGAGCAGTTCTTC. Translating gives CASTWGAGRRNEQFF.

This clonotype came up many times. The J gene is TRBJ2-7, the V gene TRBV13; D is possibly TRBD2 (5 bases). Looked up from germline, CDR1 is PRHDT and CDR2 is FYEKMQ (reference sequence). There are 14 residues in the CDR3. Trimming removed 5 bases from V and 2 bases from J, with 13 bases in between. CDR3 nucleotides: TGTGCCAGCAGCAACAGACGGAGGACCTACGAGCAGTACTTC. Amino acid sequence: CASSNRRRTYEQYF.

In the case of this clonotype: Being one base from a much bigger clone, this may be a read error. No conserved phenylalanine or tryptophan ends this CDR3, so it is likely a read error. This rearrangement joins TRBV24-1 to TRBJ2-1, with TRBD2 matching 11 bases. V was pared by 2 bases and J by 7 bases, with 3 bases of the junction left unmatched. Per the germline V gene, CDR1 is KGHDR and CDR2 is SFDVKD. The CDR3 totals 15 residues. CDR3 sequence (DNA): TGTGCCACCAGTGATTATCCTAGCGGGAGGAATGAGCAGTTCCTC. This sequence encodes CATSDYPSGRNEQFL.

This clonotype was observed at least ten times. The chain couples TRBV4-1 to TRBJ2-5; D call uncertain. This CDR3 contains 13 residues. The V gene lost 1 base and the J gene lost 5 bases, with 8 bases spanning the gap. CDR1 is MGHRA, CDR2 YSYEKL, per germline. The CDR3 protein is CASSQVLTETQYF. Written as DNA, the CDR3 is TGCGCCAGCAGCCAAGTTCTAACGGAGACCCAGTACTTC.

To note about this clonotype: A read error is possible here, since a much larger clone lies one base away. CDR3 residues: CASSFYTGELFF. Written as DNA, the CDR3 is TGTGCCAGCAGCTTTTACACCGGGGAGCTGTTTTTT. The chain uses TRBV7-9 and TRBJ2-2, with unresolved D. Germline V gene sequence: CDR1 SEHNR, CDR2 FQNEAQ (reference sequence). Trimming shortened V by 3 bases and J by 3 bases, and 2 bases separated the two germline ends. This CDR3 contains 12 residues. Drawing the rest from reference TRBV7-9 and TRBJ2-2, the complete variable domain is DTGVSQNPRHKITKRGQNVTFRCDPISEHNRLYWYRQTLGQGPEFLTYFQNEAQLEKSRLLSDRFSAERPKGSFSTLEIQRTEQGDSAMYLCASSFYTGELFFGEGSRLTVL.

There are a few counts of this clonotype. The J gene is TRBJ2-3, the V gene TRBV5-1; TRBD2 matches 7 bases. Germline CDR1 SGHRS, CDR2 YFSETQ. V trimming: 0 bases; J trimming: 0 bases; junction bases outside the gene matches: 16. CDR3 length: 20 amino acids. Written as DNA, the CDR3 is TGCGCCAGCAGCTTGGAGGGCGCTGGGGCGGGAGCTTGGAGCACAGATACGCAGTATTTT. Amino acids: CASSLEGAGAGAWSTDTQYF. The variable domain in full, completed from reference TRBV5-1 and TRBJ2-3, reads KAGVTQTPRYLIKTRGQQVTLSCSPISGHRSVSWYQQTPGQGLQFLFEYFSETQRNKGNFPGRFSGRQFSNSRSEMNVSTLELGDSALYLCASSLEGAGAGAWSTDTQYFGPGTRLTVL.

With respect to this clonotype: This may be a read error, as it is one base from a much larger clone. The CDR3 end shows no conserved phenylalanine or tryptophan, and so a read error is likely. V usage is TRBV4-1 and J usage is TRBJ2-1; TRBD1 is a possible D gene (6 bases). V was cut by 3 bases and J by 8 bases, with 11 bases left in between. The length of the CDR3 is 13 residues. Looked up from germline, CDR1 is MGHRA and CDR2 is YSYEKL. This CDR3 is CASSQGKGDEQFL. DNA of the CDR3: TGCGCCAGCAGCCAGGGGAAGGGGGATGAGCAGTTCCTC.

The rearrangement uses TRBV6-2 or TRBV6-3 and TRBJ2-7; tentatively, D is TRBD2 (6 bases). Germline V gene sequence: CDR1 MNHEY, CDR2 SVGEGT. The CDR3 covers 15 residues. V was pared by 0 bases and J by 1 base, with 10 bases between. This CDR3 reads CASSYSTGVSYEQYF. The CDR3 DNA reads as TGTGCCAGCAGTTACTCAACGGGAGTATCCTACGAGCAGTACTTC.

There are many counts of this clonotype. The V gene is TRBV6-2 or TRBV6-3, the J gene TRBJ1-5; no clear D gene. CDR3 length equals 14 residues. Looked up from germline, CDR1 is MNHEY and CDR2 is SVGEGT. The V end was cut by 6 bases, the J end by 5 bases, with 14 bases between. The CDR3 loop is CASSHRGVHQPQHF. The CDR3 DNA is TGTGCCAGCAGCCACAGAGGAGTACATCAGCCCCAGCATTTT.

A note on this clonotype: Being one base from a much bigger clone, this may be a read error. V and J are TRBV15 and TRBJ2-2; 9 bases align to TRBD2. Looked up from germline, CDR1 is LNHNV and CDR2 is YYDKDF (reference sequence). The CDR3 runs to 15 residues. CDR3 region: CATSPGLAVDGEMFF. DNA of the CDR3: TGTGCCACCAGCCCGGGACTAGCCGTGGACGGGGAGATGTTTTTT.

On this clonotype itself: This may be a read error, as it is one base from a much larger clone. The chain combines TRBV7-8 with TRBJ2-1; TRBD1 aligns across 8 bases. The CDR3 is 17 amino acids. With 2 bases clipped from V and 7 bases from J, the junction kept 13 bases outside the gene matches. Germline loops: CDR1 SGHVS, CDR2 FQNEAQ. The CDR3 nucleotides are TGTGCCAGCAGCTTAATTCATGACAGGGGATTGCTAAATGAGCAGTTCTTC. Amino acid sequence: CASSLIHDRGLLNEQFF.

This clonotype was seen at least ten times. The rearrangement joins TRBV19 to TRBJ2-6; no definite D call. Trimming left V 2 bases short and J 4 bases short, with 6 bases between. Per the germline V gene, CDR1 is LNHDA and CDR2 is SQIVND (reference sequence). The CDR3 loop spans 14 amino acids. The CDR3 DNA follows: TGTGCCAGTAGTATATTGGCAGGGGCCAACGTCCTGACTTTC. It encodes CASSILAGANVLTF. Full variable domain (remainder filled in from reference TRBV19 and TRBJ2-6): DGGITQSPKYLFRKEGQNVTLSCEQNLNHDAMYWYRQDPGQGLRLIYYSQIVNDFQKGDIAEGYSVSREKKESFPLTVTSAQKNPTAFYLCASSILAGANVLTFGAGSRLTVL.

The table lists this clonotype with many counts. V gene TRBV4-1 combines with J gene TRBJ2-1, with D tentatively TRBD2 (7 bases). CDR3 length: 15 residues. Germline CDR1 is MGHRA and CDR2 is YSYEKL. Trimming stripped 1 base from V and 8 bases from J, with 15 bases between. CDR3 in amino acids: CASSQVGGLGDEQFF. The CDR3 DNA reads as TGCGCCAGCAGCCAAGTCGGGGGGCTGGGGGATGAGCAGTTCTTC.

As to this clonotype: A much larger clone differs from this one at a single base, so this may be a read error. The rearrangement joins TRBV6-5 to TRBJ2-5; D possibly corresponds to TRBD2 (5 bases). The CDR3 is made up of 15 amino acids. V was pared by 6 bases and J by 1 base, with 15 bases between. CDR1 and CDR2 from the germline V gene are MNHEY and SVGAGI. CDR3 protein: CASRPEADLQETQYF. CDR3 sequence (DNA): TGTGCCAGCAGGCCGGAGGCAGACCTCCAAGAGACCCAGTACTTC.

The J gene is TRBJ2-1, the V gene TRBV4-3; weak D call: TRBD1 (6 bases). Germline assignment: CDR1 LGHNA and CDR2 YSLEER. This CDR3 comprises 15 residues. The V end was cut by 0 bases, the J end by 6 bases, with 12 bases between. CDR3 loop: CASSQDTTGLNEQFF. CDR3 in DNA: TGCGCCAGCAGCCAAGACACAACAGGGCTCAATGAGCAGTTCTTC.

The chain carries TRBV7-9 and TRBJ2-7, with D perhaps TRBD2 (5 bases). The length of the CDR3 is 13 residues. V lost 4 bases and J 11 bases, leaving 18 bases between the germline ends. Germline V CDR1 and CDR2: SEHNR, FQNEAQ (reference sequence). DNA of the CDR3: TGTGCCAGCAGCTCTTGGGAGTGGCTCGGGGAGTACTTC. Its translation is CASSSWEWLGEYF.

This clonotype was detected many times. This sequence joins TRBV7-9 and TRBJ2-3, with unresolved D. Germline V CDR1 and CDR2: SEHNR, FQNEAQ (reference sequence). CDR3 length equals 13 residues. With 3 bases removed from V and 5 bases from J, the gap between germline ends came to 9 bases. The CDR3 nucleotides are TGTGCCAGCAGCTTTGGGAAAGAAGATACGCAGTATTTT. Its protein product is CASSFGKEDTQYF.

There are a few counts of this clonotype. Compared with germline, one end of the junction differs, possibly owing to a read error. This chain links TRBV9 with TRBJ1-1; 7 bases align to TRBD1. CDR1 is SGDLS and CDR2 is YYNGEE in the germline V gene. This CDR3 contains 16 residues. The CDR3 region has the DNA TGTGCCGGCAGCGTAGCTCGGGACAGCGGGGGCACTGAAGCTTTCTTT. Translated: CAGSVARDSGGTEAFF.

At least ten counts were recorded for this clonotype. The chain carries TRBV12-3 or TRBV12-4 and TRBJ2-3; D assignment may be TRBD1 or TRBD2 (5 bases each). V gave up 0 bases and J gave up 6 bases, with 10 bases separating them. This CDR3 is 14 amino acids long. CDR3 nucleotides: TGTGCCAGCAGTTTAGCGGGGGTTTCGGATACGCAGTATTTT. Translated, it gives CASSLAGVSDTQYF.

This clonotype showed up many times. This chain links TRBV5-1 with TRBJ2-7, with D perhaps assigned TRBD1 or TRBD2 (5 bases each). The CDR3 consists of 13 residues. Looked up from germline, CDR1 is SGHRS and CDR2 is YFSETQ. Trimming pared 10 bases from V and 4 bases from J, leaving 18 bases between. In nucleotides, the CDR3 is TGCGCCTCGAGGGTAGGAGAGGGGTACGAGCAGTACTTC. This gives the protein CASRVGEGYEQYF.

A remark on this clonotype: A much larger clone lies one base from this, so it may be a read error. This chain links TRBV7-2 with TRBJ2-7; D could derive from TRBD1 or TRBD2 (5 bases each). Trimming stripped 3 bases from V and 0 bases from J, with 9 bases between. The germline CDR1 and CDR2 sequences are SGHTA and FQGNSA. The CDR3 loop spans 14 amino acids. The CDR3 region has the DNA TGTGCCAGCAGCTTGGGGGACGACTCCTACGAGCAGTACTTC. This encodes CASSLGDDSYEQYF.

Ten or more counts support this clonotype. The chain uses TRBV19 and TRBJ1-4; tentatively, D is TRBD1 (6 bases). Germline CDR1 reads LNHDA; CDR2 reads SQIVND (reference sequence). Trimming left V 3 bases short and J 2 bases short, with 10 bases between. CDR3 length equals 15 residues. The CDR3: CASSIPGATNEKLFF. CDR3 DNA: TGTGCCAGTAGTATCCCAGGGGCGACTAATGAAAAACTGTTTTTT.

The V call is TRBV4-1, the J call TRBJ2-3; D is perhaps TRBD2 (5 bases). The V end lost 2 bases, the J end lost 10 bases, and 16 bases lay between the germline ends. Germline V gene data show CDR1 as MGHRA and CDR2 as YSYEKL. This CDR3 region has 14 residues. The chain's CDR3 is CASSQRQAADAQYF. CDR3 coding DNA: TGCGCCAGCAGCCAAAGACAAGCGGCGGATGCGCAGTATTTT.

Points on this clonotype: A much larger clone lies one base from this, so it may be a read error. The genes are TRBV4-2 and TRBJ2-3, with 7 bases that match TRBD2. CDR1 is LGHNA and CDR2 is YNFKEQ in the germline V gene. V gave up 0 bases and J gave up 14 bases; unmatched junction bases: 14. This CDR3 comprises 15 residues. CDR3: CASSQEGGSRGARYF. DNA of the CDR3: TGTGCCAGCAGCCAAGAAGGCGGGAGCCGAGGGGCGCGGTATTTT.

This clonotype occurred many times. This rearrangement joins TRBV5-4 to TRBJ2-5; 8 bases are a match to TRBD1. Germline-derived CDR1 and CDR2 are SGHNT and YYREEE (reference sequence). The CDR3 length is 14 residues. V lost 4 bases, J lost 2 bases, and 4 bases stayed unmatched. CDR3 nucleotides: TGTGCCAGCAGCCACAGACAGGGGCAAGAGACCCAGTACTTC. Amino acids: CASSHRQGQETQYF.